The clone carrying this T cell receptor (beta chain) is a singleton in its sample. Clones were read by immunoSEQ multiplex PCR, and TCRdb kept only the in-frame ones, dropping some. The table records about 83,000 clones, roughly nine tenths of them present only once. The ends were cut back, 5 bases at V and 8 bases at J, with 10 bases in the middle. This CDR3 is built from 13 residues. From germline, CDR1 is LNHNV and CDR2 YYDKDF (reference sequence). This entry belongs to a study of blood T cell repertoires in COVID-19. The sequence was collected from a woman between 45 and 65 years old with active or convalescent COVID-19. The rearrangement joins TRBV15 to TRBJ1-6; D unresolved. Material for sequencing was peripheral blood. CDR3 DNA sequence: TGTGCCACCAGCCCCCGTCTTGATTCACCCCTCCACTTT. Translated, it gives CATSPRLDSPLHF.